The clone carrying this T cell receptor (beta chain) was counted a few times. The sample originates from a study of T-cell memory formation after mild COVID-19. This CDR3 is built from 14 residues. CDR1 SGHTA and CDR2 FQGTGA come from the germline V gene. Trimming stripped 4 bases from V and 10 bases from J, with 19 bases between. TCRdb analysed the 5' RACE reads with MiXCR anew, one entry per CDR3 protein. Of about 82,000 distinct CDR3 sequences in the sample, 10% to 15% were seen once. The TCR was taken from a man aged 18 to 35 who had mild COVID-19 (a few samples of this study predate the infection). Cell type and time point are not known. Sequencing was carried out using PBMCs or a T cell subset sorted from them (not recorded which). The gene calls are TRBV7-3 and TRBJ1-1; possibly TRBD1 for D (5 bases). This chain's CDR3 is CASSSGMTGAAAFF. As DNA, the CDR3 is TGTGCCAGCAGCTCAGGGATGACCGGGGCGGCAGCTTTCTTT.